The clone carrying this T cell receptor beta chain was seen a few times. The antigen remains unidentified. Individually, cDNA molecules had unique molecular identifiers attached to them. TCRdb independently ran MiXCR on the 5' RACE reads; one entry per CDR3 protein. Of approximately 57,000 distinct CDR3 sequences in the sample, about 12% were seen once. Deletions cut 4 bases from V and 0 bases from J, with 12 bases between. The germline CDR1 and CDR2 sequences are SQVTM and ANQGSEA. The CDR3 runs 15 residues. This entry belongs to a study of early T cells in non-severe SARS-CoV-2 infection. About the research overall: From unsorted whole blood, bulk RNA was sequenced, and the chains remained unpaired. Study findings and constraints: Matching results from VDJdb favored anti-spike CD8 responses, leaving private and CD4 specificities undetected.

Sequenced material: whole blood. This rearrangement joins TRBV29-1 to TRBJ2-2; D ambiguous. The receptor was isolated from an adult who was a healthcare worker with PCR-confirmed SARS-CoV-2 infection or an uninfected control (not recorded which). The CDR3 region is CSVGRARTNTGELFF. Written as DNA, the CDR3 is TGCAGCGTTGGCCGCGCCCGGACGAACACCGGGGAGCTGTTTTTT.